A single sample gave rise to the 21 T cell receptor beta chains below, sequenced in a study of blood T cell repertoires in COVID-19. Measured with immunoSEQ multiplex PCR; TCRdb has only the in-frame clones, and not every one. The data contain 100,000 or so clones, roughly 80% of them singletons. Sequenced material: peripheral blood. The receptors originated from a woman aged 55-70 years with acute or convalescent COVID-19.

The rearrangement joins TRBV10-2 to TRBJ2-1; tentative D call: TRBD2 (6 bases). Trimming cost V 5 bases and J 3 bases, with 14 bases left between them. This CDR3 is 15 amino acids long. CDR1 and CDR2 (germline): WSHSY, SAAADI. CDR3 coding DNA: TGCGCCAGCAGTTCTCCTGGACTAAGCTACAATGAGCAGTTCTTC. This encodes CASSSPGLSYNEQFF.

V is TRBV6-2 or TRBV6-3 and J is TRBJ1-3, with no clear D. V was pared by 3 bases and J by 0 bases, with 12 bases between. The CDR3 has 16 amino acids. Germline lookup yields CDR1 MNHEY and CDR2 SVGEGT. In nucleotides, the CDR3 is TGTGCCAGCAGTTATGAGATATCGCTCTCTGGAAACACCATATATTTT. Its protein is CASSYEISLSGNTIYF.

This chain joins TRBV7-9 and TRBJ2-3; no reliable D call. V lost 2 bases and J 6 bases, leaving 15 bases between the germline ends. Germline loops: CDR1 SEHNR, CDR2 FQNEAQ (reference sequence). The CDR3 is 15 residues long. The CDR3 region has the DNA TGTGCCAGCAGCTTATATAACGTCCCCGGGGATACGCAGTATTTT. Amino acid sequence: CASSLYNVPGDTQYF. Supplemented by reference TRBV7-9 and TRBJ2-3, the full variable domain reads DTGVSQNPRHKITKRGQNVTFRCDPISEHNRLYWYRQTLGQGPEFLTYFQNEAQLEKSRLLSDRFSAERPKGSFSTLEIQRTEQGDSAMYLCASSLYNVPGDTQYFGPGTRLTVL.

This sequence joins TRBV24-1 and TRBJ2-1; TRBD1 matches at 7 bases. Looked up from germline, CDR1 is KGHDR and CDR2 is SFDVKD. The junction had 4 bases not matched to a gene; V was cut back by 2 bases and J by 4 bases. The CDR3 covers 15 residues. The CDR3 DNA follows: TGTGCCACCAGTGATTGGACAGGTCAATACAATGAGCAGTTCTTC. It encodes CATSDWTGQYNEQFF.

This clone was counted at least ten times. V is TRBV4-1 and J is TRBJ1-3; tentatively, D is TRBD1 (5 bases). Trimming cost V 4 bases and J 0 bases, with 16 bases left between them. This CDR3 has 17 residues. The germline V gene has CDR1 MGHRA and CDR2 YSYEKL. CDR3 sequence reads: CASSRPGRGPSGNTIYF. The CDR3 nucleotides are TGCGCCAGCAGCCGCCCCGGGAGGGGACCCTCTGGAAACACCATATATTTT.

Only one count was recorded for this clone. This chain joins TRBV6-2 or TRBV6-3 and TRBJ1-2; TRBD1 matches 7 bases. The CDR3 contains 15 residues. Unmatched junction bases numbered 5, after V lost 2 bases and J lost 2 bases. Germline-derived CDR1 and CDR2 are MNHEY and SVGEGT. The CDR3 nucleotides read TGTGCCAGCAGTTACGAAGACAGGGCCAACTATGGCTACACCTTC. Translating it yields CASSYEDRANYGYTF.

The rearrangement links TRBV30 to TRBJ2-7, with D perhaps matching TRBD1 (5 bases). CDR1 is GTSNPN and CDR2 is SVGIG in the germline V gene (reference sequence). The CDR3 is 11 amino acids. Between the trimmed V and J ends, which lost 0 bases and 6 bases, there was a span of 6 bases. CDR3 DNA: TGTGCCTGGAGTGTACAGGTCGAGCAGTACTTC. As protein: CAWSVQVEQYF.

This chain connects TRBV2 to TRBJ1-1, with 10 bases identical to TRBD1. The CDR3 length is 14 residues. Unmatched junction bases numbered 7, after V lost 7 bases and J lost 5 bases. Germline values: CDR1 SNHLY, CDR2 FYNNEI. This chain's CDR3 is CASKAGTGVTEAFF. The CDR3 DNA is TGTGCCAGCAAGGCCGGGACAGGGGTTACTGAAGCTTTCTTT.

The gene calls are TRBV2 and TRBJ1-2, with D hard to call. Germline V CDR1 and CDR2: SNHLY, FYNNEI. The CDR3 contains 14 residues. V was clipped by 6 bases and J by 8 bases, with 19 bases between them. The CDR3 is CASRGTTLSLGYTF. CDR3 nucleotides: TGTGCCAGCAGGGGCACCACGTTAAGCCTAGGCTACACCTTC.

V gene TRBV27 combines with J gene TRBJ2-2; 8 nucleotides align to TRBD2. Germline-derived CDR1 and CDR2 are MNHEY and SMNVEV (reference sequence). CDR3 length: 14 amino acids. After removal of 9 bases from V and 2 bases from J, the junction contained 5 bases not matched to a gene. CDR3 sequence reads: CASGRGGNTGELFF. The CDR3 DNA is TGTGCCAGTGGACGGGGGGGTAACACCGGGGAGCTGTTTTTT.

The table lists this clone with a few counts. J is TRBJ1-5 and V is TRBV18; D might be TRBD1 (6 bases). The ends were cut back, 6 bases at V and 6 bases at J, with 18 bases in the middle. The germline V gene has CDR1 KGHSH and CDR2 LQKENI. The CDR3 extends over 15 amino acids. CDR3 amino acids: CASSPGRGRGQPQHF. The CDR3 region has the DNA TGTGCCAGCTCCCCTGGCAGGGGAAGGGGTCAGCCCCAGCATTTT.

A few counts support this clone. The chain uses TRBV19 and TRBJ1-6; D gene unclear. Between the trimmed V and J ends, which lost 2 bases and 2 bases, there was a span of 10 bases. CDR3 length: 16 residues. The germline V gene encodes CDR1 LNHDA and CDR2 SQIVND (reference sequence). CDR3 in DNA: TGTGCCAGTAGTATAAGAGCAGGTGCCTATAATTCACCCCTCCACTTT. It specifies CASSIRAGAYNSPLHF.

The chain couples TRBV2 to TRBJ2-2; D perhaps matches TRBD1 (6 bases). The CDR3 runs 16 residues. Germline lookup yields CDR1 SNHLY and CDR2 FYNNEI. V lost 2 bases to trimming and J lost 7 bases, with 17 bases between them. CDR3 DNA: TGTGCCAGCAGTGAAACCCGGACAGATATACGCGGGGAGCTGTTTTTT. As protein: CASSETRTDIRGELFF.

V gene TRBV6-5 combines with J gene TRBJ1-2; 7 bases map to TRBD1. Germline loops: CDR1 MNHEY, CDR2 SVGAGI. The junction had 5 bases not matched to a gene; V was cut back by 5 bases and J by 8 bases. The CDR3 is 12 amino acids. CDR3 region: CASSLLGGGYTF. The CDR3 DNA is TGTGCCAGCAGTCTTTTAGGGGGCGGCTACACCTTC.

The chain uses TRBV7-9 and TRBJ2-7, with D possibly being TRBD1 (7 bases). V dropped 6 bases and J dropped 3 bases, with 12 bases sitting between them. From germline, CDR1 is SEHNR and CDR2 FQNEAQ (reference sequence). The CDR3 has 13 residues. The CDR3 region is CASREGANYEQYF. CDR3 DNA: TGTGCCAGCAGGGAGGGGGCCAACTACGAGCAGTACTTC.

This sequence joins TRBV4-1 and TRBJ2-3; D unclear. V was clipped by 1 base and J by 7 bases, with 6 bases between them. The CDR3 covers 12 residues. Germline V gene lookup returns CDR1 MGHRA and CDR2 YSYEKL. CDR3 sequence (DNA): TGCGCCAGCAGCCAAGCAGATTATACGCAGTATTTT. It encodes CASSQADYTQYF.

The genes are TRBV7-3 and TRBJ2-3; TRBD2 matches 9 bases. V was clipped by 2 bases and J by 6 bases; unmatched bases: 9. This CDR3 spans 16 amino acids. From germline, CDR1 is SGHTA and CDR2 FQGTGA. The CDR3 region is CASSLGTAGGPDTQYF. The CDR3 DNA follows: TGTGCCAGCAGCTTAGGGACAGCGGGGGGCCCTGATACGCAGTATTTT.

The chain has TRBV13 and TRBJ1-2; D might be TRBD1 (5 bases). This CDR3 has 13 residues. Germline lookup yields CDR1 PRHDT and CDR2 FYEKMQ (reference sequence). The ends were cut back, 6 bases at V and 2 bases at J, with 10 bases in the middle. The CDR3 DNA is TGTGCCAGCAGAGGGGCCTCGAACTATGGCTACACCTTC. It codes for CASRGASNYGYTF.

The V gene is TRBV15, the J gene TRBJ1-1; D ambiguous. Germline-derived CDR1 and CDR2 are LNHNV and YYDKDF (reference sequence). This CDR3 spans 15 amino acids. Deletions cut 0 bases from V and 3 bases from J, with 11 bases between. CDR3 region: CATSRDPASHTEAFF. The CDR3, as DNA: TGTGCCACCAGCAGAGATCCCGCAAGCCACACTGAAGCTTTCTTT.

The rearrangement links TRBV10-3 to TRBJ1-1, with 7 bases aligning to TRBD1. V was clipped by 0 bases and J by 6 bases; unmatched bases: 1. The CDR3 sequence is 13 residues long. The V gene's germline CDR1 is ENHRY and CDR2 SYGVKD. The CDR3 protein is CAISESTGPEAFF. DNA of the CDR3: TGTGCCATCAGTGAGTCGACAGGGCCTGAAGCTTTCTTT.

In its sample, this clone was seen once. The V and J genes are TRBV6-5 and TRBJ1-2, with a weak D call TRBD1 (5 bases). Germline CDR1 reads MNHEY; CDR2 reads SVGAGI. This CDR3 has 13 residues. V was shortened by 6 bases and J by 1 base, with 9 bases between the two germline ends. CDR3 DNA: TGTGCCAGCAGCCGGGGGATTAACTATGGCTACACCTTC. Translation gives CASSRGINYGYTF.